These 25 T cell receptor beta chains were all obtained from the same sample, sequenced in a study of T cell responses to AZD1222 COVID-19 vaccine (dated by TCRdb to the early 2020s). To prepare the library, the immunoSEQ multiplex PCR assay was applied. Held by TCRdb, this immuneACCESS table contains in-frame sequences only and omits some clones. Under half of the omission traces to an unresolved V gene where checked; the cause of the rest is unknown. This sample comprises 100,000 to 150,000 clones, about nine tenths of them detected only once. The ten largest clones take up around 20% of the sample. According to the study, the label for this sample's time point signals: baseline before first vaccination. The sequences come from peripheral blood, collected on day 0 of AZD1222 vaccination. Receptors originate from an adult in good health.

The CDR3 DNA follows: TGCGCCAGCAGCCAGACGACAGGGAAATCTAATGAAAAACTGTTTTTT. Its translation: CASSQTTGKSNEKLFF. This sequence joins TRBV4-1 and TRBJ1-4, with 7 bases that match TRBD1. J gave up 3 bases and V 3 bases, and 7 bases lay outside the gene matches. Germline CDR1 MGHRA, CDR2 YSYEKL. The CDR3 contains 16 residues.

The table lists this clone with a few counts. The CDR3 reads CAIRAGGKYNEQFF. The DNA of the CDR3 is TGTGCCATCAGAGCGGGGGGCAAATACAATGAGCAGTTCTTC. The chain combines TRBV10-3 with TRBJ2-1; 9 bases are a match to TRBD2. CDR1 and CDR2 from the germline V gene are ENHRY and SYGVKD. The CDR3 has 14 amino acids. V lost 6 bases to trimming and J lost 4 bases; unmatched junction nucleotides: 4.

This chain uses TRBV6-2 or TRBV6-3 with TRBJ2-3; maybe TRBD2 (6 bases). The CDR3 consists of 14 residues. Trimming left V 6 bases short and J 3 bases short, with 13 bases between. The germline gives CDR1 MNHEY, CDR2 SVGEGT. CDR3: CASSPREVTDTQYF. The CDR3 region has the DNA TGTGCCAGCAGCCCCAGGGAGGTAACAGATACGCAGTATTTT.

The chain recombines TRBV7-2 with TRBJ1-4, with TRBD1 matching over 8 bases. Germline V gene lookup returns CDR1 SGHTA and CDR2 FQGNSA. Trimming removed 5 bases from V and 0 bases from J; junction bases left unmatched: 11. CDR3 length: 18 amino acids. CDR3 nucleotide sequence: TGTGCCAGCAGCCAGTCCGGGACAGGTGAGTCAACTAATGAAAAACTGTTTTTT. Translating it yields CASSQSGTGESTNEKLFF.

CDR3 DNA: TGTGCCAGCAGGGACGGATCCTACGAGCAGTACTTC. Its translation is CASRDGSYEQYF. The chain couples TRBV19 to TRBJ2-7, with D perhaps given as TRBD1 or TRBD2 (5 bases each). Germline assignment: CDR1 LNHDA and CDR2 SQIVND (reference sequence). This CDR3 has 12 amino acids. The germline V and J ends were trimmed by 9 bases and 1 base, with 10 bases remaining between them.

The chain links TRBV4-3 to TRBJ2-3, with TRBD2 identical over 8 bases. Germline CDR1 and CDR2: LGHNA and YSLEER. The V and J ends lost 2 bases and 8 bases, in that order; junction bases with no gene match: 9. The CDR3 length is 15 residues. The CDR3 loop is CASSQHGGAGTTQYF. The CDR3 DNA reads TGCGCCAGCAGCCAACACGGGGGGGCCGGGACTACGCAGTATTTT.

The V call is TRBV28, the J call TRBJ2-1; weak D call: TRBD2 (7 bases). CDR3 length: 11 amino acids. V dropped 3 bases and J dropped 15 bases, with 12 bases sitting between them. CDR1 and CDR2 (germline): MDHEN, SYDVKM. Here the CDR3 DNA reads TGTGCCAGCAGTTTGAACGGGGGGCCGTTCTTC. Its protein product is CASSLNGGPFF.

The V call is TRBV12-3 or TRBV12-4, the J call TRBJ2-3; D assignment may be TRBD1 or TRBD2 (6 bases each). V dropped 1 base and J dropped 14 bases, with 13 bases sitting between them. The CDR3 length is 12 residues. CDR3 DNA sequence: TGTGCCAGCAGTTTAGTAAAGGGGGGTATGTATTTT. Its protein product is CASSLVKGGMYF.

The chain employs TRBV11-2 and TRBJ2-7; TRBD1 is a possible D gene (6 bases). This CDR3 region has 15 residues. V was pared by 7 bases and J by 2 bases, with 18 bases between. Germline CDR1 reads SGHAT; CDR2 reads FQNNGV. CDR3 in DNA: TGTGCCAGCACCCATCCGAACAGGGCGACCTACGAGCAGTACTTC. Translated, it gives CASTHPNRATYEQYF.

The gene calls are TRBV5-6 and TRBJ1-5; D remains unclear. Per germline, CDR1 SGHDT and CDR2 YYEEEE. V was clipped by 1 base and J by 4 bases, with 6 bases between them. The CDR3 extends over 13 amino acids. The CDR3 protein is CASSLLGNQPQHF. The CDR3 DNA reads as TGTGCCAGCAGCTTGTTAGGGAATCAGCCCCAGCATTTT.

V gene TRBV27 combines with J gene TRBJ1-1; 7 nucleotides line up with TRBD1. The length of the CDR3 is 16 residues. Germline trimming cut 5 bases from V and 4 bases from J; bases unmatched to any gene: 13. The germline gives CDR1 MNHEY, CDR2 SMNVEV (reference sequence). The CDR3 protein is CASSPRQGRWGTEAFF. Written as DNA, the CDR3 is TGTGCCAGCAGTCCCCGACAGGGCCGCTGGGGCACTGAAGCTTTCTTT.

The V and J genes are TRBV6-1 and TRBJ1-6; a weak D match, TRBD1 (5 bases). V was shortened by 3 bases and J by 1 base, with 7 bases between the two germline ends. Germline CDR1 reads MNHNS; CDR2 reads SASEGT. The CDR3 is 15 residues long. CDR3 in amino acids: CASSDGGSYNSPLHF. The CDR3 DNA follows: TGTGCCAGCAGTGATGGGGGTTCCTATAATTCACCCCTCCACTTT.

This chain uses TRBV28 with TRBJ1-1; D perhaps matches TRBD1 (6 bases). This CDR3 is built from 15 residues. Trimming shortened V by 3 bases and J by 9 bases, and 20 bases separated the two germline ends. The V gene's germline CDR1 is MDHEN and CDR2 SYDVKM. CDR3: CASSFGTITAPKAFF. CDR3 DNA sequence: TGTGCCAGCAGTTTCGGGACAATTACTGCACCCAAAGCTTTCTTT.

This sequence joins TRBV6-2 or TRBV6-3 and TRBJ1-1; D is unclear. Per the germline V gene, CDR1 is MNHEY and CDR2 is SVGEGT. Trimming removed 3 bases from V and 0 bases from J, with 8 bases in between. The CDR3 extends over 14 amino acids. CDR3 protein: CASSYGSMNTEAFF. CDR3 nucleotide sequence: TGTGCCAGCAGTTATGGGAGCATGAACACTGAAGCTTTCTTT.

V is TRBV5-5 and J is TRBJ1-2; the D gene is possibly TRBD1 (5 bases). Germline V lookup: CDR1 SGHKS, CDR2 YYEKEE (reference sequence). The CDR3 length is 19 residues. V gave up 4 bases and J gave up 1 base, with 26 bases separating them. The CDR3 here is CASSPSYRRVRARNYGYTF. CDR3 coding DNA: TGTGCCAGCAGCCCGTCATACAGGCGGGTCCGGGCCCGTAACTATGGCTACACCTTC.

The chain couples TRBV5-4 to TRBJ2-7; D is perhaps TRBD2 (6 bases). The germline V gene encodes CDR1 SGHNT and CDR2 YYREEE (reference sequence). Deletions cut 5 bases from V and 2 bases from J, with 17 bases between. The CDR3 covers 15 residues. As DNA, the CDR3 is TGTGCCAGCAGTACAGGTCGGGGGAGCCCCTACGAGCAGTACTTC. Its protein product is CASSTGRGSPYEQYF.

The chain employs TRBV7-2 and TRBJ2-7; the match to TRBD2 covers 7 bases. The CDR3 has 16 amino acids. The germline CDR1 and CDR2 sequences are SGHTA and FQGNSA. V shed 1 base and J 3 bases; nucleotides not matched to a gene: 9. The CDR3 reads CASSLGSGTNIYEQYF. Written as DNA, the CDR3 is TGTGCCAGCAGCTTAGGGTCCGGGACTAATATCTACGAGCAGTACTTC. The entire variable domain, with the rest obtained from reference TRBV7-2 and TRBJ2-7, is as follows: GAGVSQSPSNKVTEKGKDVELRCDPISGHTALYWYRQSLGQGLEFLIYFQGNSAPDKSGLPSDRFSAERTGGSVSTLTIQRTQQEDSAVYLCASSLGSGTNIYEQYFGPGTRLTVT.

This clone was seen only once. CDR3 bases: TGTGCCAGCAGTGATCAAGGGGGCTGGAATTCACCCCTCCACTTT. Amino acid sequence: CASSDQGGWNSPLHF. The chain has TRBV25-1 and TRBJ1-6; 7 bases are a match to TRBD1. The CDR3 length is 15 residues. Trimming at V came to 3 bases and at J to 7 bases, leaving 6 bases not matched to a gene. Per germline, CDR1 MGHDK and CDR2 SYGVNS.

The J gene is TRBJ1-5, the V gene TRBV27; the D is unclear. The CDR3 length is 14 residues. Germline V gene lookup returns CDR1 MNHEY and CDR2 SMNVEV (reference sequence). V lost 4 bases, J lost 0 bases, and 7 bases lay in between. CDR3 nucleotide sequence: TGTGCCAGCAGTTACCGAGATAGCAATCAGCCCCAGCATTTT. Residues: CASSYRDSNQPQHF.

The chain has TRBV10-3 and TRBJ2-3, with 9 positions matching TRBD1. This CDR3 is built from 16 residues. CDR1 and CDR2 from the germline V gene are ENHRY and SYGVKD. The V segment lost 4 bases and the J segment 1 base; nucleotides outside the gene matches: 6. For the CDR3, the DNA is TGTGCCATCAGTGGGGGACAGGGCGCCGGCACAGATACGCAGTATTTT. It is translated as CAISGGQGAGTDTQYF.

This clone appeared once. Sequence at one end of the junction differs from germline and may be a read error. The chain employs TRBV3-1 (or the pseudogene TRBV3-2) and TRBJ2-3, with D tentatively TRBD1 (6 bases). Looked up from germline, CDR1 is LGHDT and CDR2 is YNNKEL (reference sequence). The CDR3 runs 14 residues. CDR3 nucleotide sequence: TGTGCCAGCAACCAAAGGGGACACACAGATACGCAGTATTTT. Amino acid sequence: CASNQRGHTDTQYF.

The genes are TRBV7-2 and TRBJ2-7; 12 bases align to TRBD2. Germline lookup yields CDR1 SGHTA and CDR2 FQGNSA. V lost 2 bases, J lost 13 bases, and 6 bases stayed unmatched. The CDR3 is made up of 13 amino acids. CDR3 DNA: TGTGCCAGCAGCTTACTAGCGGGGGGGCCAATCTACTTC. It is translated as CASSLLAGGPIYF. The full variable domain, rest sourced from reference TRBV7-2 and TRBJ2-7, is GAGVSQSPSNKVTEKGKDVELRCDPISGHTALYWYRQSLGQGLEFLIYFQGNSAPDKSGLPSDRFSAERTGGSVSTLTIQRTQQEDSAVYLCASSLLAGGPIYFGPGTRLTVT.

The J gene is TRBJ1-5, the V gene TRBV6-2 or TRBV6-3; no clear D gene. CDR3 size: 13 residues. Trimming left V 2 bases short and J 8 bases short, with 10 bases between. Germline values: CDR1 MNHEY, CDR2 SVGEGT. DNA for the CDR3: TGTGCCAGCAGTTACATGGCCGTCGAGCCCCAGCATTTT. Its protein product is CASSYMAVEPQHF.

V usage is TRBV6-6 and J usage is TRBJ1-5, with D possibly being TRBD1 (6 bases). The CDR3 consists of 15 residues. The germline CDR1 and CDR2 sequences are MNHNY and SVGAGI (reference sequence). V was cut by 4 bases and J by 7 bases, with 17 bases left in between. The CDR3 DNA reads TGTGCCAGCAGTTTGTTTCAGGGGACGAGGCAGCCCCAGCATTTT. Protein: CASSLFQGTRQPQHF.

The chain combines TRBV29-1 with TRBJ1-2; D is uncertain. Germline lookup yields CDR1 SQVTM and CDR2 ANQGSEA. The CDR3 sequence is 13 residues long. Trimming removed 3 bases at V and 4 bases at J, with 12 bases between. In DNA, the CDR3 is TGCAGCGTTGATCCCTCGGGGTCCTATGGCTACACCTTC. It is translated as CSVDPSGSYGYTF.